This entry describes one T cell receptor (beta chain). Clones were read by immunoSEQ multiplex PCR, and TCRdb kept only the in-frame ones, dropping some. The table records 250,000 to 350,000 clones, around 85% of them present only once. One Seattle source followed patients from active infection through their disease course. This sample was included in a study of blood T cell repertoires in COVID-19. Study-wide context: The analysed material was cDNA or gDNA that came from T cells, B-cell-depleted T cells, or PBMCs.

V dropped 7 bases and J dropped 2; count of bases not matched to a gene: 6. The CDR3 is 16 amino acids. The germline V gene has CDR1 SGHNT and CDR2 YYREEE (reference sequence). The chain recombines TRBV5-4 with TRBJ2-6; 10 bases line up with TRBD2. The clonotype comes from a human donor with COVID-19, enrolled during active disease. The donor label of this sample is uncertain. Sequencing was done on a sample of peripheral blood. The CDR3 protein is CASSGLARAGANVLTF. The CDR3 DNA reads as TGTGCCAGCTCGGGACTAGCGCGGGCTGGGGCCAACGTCCTGACTTTC.